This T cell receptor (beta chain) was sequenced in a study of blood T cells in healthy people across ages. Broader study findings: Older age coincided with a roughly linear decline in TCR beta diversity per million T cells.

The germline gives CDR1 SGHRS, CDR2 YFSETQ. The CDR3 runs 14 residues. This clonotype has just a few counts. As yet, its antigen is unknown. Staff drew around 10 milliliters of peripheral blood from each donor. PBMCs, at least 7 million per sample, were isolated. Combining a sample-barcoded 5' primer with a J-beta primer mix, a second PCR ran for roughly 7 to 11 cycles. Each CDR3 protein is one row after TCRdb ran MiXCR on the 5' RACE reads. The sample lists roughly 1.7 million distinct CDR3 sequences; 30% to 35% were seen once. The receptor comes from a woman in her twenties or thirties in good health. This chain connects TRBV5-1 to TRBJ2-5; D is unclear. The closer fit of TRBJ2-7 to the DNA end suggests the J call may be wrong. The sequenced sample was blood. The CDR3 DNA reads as TGCGCCAGCAGCCCATTCGTCACAGAGGTCGAGCAGTACTTC. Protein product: CASSPFVTEVEQYF.